This passage covers 18 T cell receptor beta chains from one sample sequenced in a study of CD8 T cells in Susac syndrome. Random hexamers were used to reverse transcribe an amount of roughly 0.45 to 1 ug RNA. TCRdb fed the immunoSEQ multiplex PCR reads into MiXCR, producing one record per CDR3 protein. The profile shows 150,000 to 200,000 distinct CDR3 sequences, about 95% of them singletons. Material for sequencing was CD4+ T cells from PBMCs. Every receptor here comes from a human donor in good health.

The chain combines TRBV4-3 with TRBJ2-1; no firm D call. From germline, CDR1 is LGHNA and CDR2 YSLEER. Trimming left V 1 base short and J 3 bases short, with 13 bases between. The CDR3 consists of 16 residues. The CDR3 protein is CASSQGKAADYNEQFF. In nucleotides, the CDR3 is TGCGCCAGCAGCCAAGGGAAGGCTGCCGACTACAATGAGCAGTTCTTC.

This chain joins TRBV12-3 or TRBV12-4 and TRBJ1-5; D might be TRBD1 (6 bases). Trimming took off 5 bases at V and 2 bases at J, with 13 bases between the two ends. The CDR3 has 15 amino acids. The CDR3 loop reads CASSPHREGNQPQHF. CDR3 DNA sequence: TGTGCCAGCAGTCCACACAGGGAAGGCAATCAGCCCCAGCATTTT.

This sequence joins TRBV9 and TRBJ2-5; no reliable D call. Trimming removed 1 base at V and 0 bases at J, with 4 bases between. Germline loops: CDR1 SGDLS, CDR2 YYNGEE. This CDR3 has 13 residues. The CDR3 loop is CASSVQYQETQYF. In DNA, the CDR3 is TGTGCCAGCAGCGTACAGTACCAAGAGACCCAGTACTTC.

The chain employs TRBV3-1 and TRBJ2-1; 7 bases agree with TRBD2. The V gene end was trimmed by 4 bases and the J gene end by 1 base; junction bases not matched to a gene: 4. This CDR3 is built from 15 residues. In germline, CDR1 is LGHDT, CDR2 YNNKEL (reference sequence). The CDR3 is CASSPVRGSYNEQFF. As DNA, the CDR3 is TGTGCCAGCAGCCCGGTGCGGGGGTCCTACAATGAGCAGTTCTTC.

This chain links TRBV20-1 with TRBJ2-1; 10 bases are a match to TRBD2. The CDR3 loop spans 16 amino acids. Germline loops: CDR1 DFQATT, CDR2 SNEGSKA (reference sequence). Trimming at V came to 5 bases and at J to 7 bases, leaving 14 bases not matched to a gene. CDR3 DNA: TGCAGTGCTGAAGGTCCGTCTAGCGGGAGTAGGAATGAGCAGTTCTTC. This translates into CSAEGPSSGSRNEQFF.

This clonotype came up once. The chain is built from TRBV27 and TRBJ2-1; maybe TRBD2 (6 bases). The V end lost 0 bases, the J end lost 2 bases, and 14 bases lay between the germline ends. The V gene's germline CDR1 is MNHEY and CDR2 SMNVEV (reference sequence). This CDR3 contains 17 residues. As DNA, the CDR3 is TGTGCCAGCAGTTTATCGGGGGGTAGGCCACCCTACAATGAGCAGTTCTTC. Encoded protein: CASSLSGGRPPYNEQFF.

The V gene is TRBV28, the J gene TRBJ1-1, with D perhaps matching TRBD1 (6 bases). Deletions cut 6 bases from V and 2 bases from J, with 19 bases between. Per germline, CDR1 MDHEN and CDR2 SYDVKM. The CDR3 runs to 16 residues. CDR3 loop: CASSPQGSRGNTEAFF. The CDR3 DNA sequence: TGTGCCAGCAGCCCACAGGGAAGCAGGGGAAACACTGAAGCTTTCTTT.

CDR3 sequence (DNA): TGTGCCAGCAGTTTACTCCGAGATCAGCCCCAGCATTTT. This codes for CASSLLRDQPQHF. The chain links TRBV12-3 or TRBV12-4 to TRBJ1-5; D uncertain. Trimming removed 2 bases from V and 5 bases from J, with 7 bases in between. CDR3 length equals 13 residues.

The chain links TRBV20-1 to TRBJ1-2; TRBD1 matches 8 bases. V lost 6 bases, J lost 4 bases, and 4 bases stayed unmatched. The V gene's germline CDR1 is DFQATT and CDR2 SNEGSKA (reference sequence). CDR3 size: 12 residues. Here the CDR3 reads CSAATGAYGYTF. The CDR3 coding sequence is TGCAGTGCAGCGACAGGGGCCTATGGCTACACCTTC.

The chain has TRBV30 and TRBJ1-5; 9 bases are shared with TRBD1. The CDR3 is 14 amino acids. The junction had 3 bases not matched to a gene; V was cut back by 2 bases and J by 4 bases. Germline CDR1 reads GTSNPN; CDR2 reads SVGIG (reference sequence). CDR3 residues: CAWSPDRGNQPQHF. DNA of the CDR3: TGTGCCTGGAGTCCGGACAGGGGAAATCAGCCCCAGCATTTT.

The chain uses TRBV3-1 and TRBJ2-2; TRBD1 matches at 10 bases. The trim removed 3 bases at V and 3 bases at J, leaving 7 bases unmatched. This CDR3 is built from 17 residues. Germline V gene sequence: CDR1 LGHDT, CDR2 YNNKEL (reference sequence). The CDR3 here is CASSHRPGQGYTGELFF. DNA for the CDR3: TGTGCCAGCAGCCACAGGCCGGGACAGGGGTACACCGGGGAGCTGTTTTTT. The full variable domain, completed using reference TRBV3-1 and TRBJ2-2, is DTAVSQTPKYLVTQMGNDKSIKCEQNLGHDTMYWYKQDSKKFLKIMFSYNNKELIINETVPNRFSPKSPDKAHLNLHINSLELGDSAVYFCASSHRPGQGYTGELFFGEGSRLTVL.

V gene TRBV29-1 combines with J gene TRBJ2-1; TRBD1 or TRBD2 may be the D gene (5 bases each). The V end was cut by 3 bases, the J end by 2 bases, with 11 bases between. The germline gives CDR1 SQVTM, CDR2 ANQGSEA. The CDR3 has 14 amino acids. The CDR3 loop is CSVESPGPYNEQFF. The CDR3 nucleotides read TGCAGCGTTGAGTCCCCGGGGCCCTACAATGAGCAGTTCTTC.

This clonotype has just one count. This sequence joins TRBV29-1 and TRBJ1-2, with no clear D. V lost 3 bases, J lost 6 bases, and 5 bases lay in between. The CDR3 runs to 10 residues. Looked up from germline, CDR1 is SQVTM and CDR2 is ANQGSEA. This CDR3 is CSVELNGYTF. The CDR3 DNA sequence: TGCAGCGTTGAGTTGAATGGCTACACCTTC.

This chain links TRBV3-1 with TRBJ1-1; D possibly corresponds to TRBD1 (5 bases). Per germline, CDR1 LGHDT and CDR2 YNNKEL (reference sequence). The CDR3 consists of 13 residues. V lost 0 bases and J 5 bases, leaving 7 bases between the germline ends. The CDR3 spells CASSQDRGTEAFF. The CDR3, as DNA: TGTGCCAGCAGCCAAGATCGGGGGACTGAAGCTTTCTTT.

This clonotype was seen a single time. The chain links TRBV27 to TRBJ2-7; D could derive from TRBD1 or TRBD2 (6 bases each). Trimming took off 6 bases at V and 2 bases at J, with 14 bases between the two ends. Germline V gene data show CDR1 as MNHEY and CDR2 as SMNVEV (reference sequence). This CDR3 has 14 residues. The CDR3 region is CASSDRGATYEQYF. The CDR3 nucleotides read TGTGCCAGCAGCGATAGGGGGGCTACCTACGAGCAGTACTTC.

This sequence joins TRBV27 and TRBJ2-1; D ambiguous. Trimming took off 6 bases at V and 6 bases at J, with 6 bases between the two ends. Per the germline V gene, CDR1 is MNHEY and CDR2 is SMNVEV (reference sequence). The CDR3 is made up of 11 amino acids. Here the CDR3 reads CASSHFNEQFF. For the CDR3, the DNA is TGTGCCAGCAGCCATTTCAATGAGCAGTTCTTC.

The CDR3 bases are TGTGCCAGCAGCCCGGGGCAGGGAGGCACTGAAGCTTTCTTT. This encodes CASSPGQGGTEAFF. This rearrangement joins TRBV12-3 or TRBV12-4 to TRBJ1-1, with a weak D call TRBD1 (5 bases). The length of the CDR3 is 14 residues. V was trimmed by 6 bases and J by 4 bases, leaving 15 bases between them.

The rearrangement joins TRBV29-1 to TRBJ2-5; 9 nucleotides align to TRBD1. Germline V lookup: CDR1 SQVTM, CDR2 ANQGSEA. The CDR3 runs to 13 residues. The J segment lost 2 bases and the V segment lost 6 bases, leaving 4 bases of the junction unmatched. DNA for the CDR3: TGCAGCGTCCCGGGACAGGGTCAAGAGACCCAGTACTTC. Amino acid sequence: CSVPGQGQETQYF.